This T cell receptor (beta chain) derives from a study of shared clonotypes between healthy human individuals. An approximately 200 ng quantity of DNA, 29,000 or so T cell genomes, went into the sorted-subset replicate PCRs. The repertoire was sequenced with immunoSEQ multiplex PCR; TCRdb's copy has only in-frame clones and lacks some. The table includes about 1.5 million clones, approximately 98% detected once. V lost 9 bases and J lost 8, with 28 bases in between. This CDR3 has 17 residues. Germline CDR1 reads MGHDK; CDR2 reads SYGVNS. V and J are TRBV25-1 and TRBJ1-4; tentative D call: TRBD1 (5 bases). Material: naive CD4+ T cells sorted from blood. The subset here: CD45RA+ positively selected. This TCR was sampled from a man aged 25 to 40 in good health. CDR3 region: CASTPGQEDSLEEKLFF. The DNA of the CDR3 is TGTGCCAGTACCCCAGGGCAAGAGGACTCCCTGGAAGAAAAACTGTTTTTT.